Shown below are 21 T cell receptor beta chains from a single sample sequenced in a study of shared clonotypes between healthy human individuals. The method was immunoSEQ multiplex PCR; TCRdb's version includes in-frame clones alone and lacks a portion of them. This table holds around 370,000 clones, 90% to 97% found once. Source material: memory CD8+ T cells sorted from blood. Subset defined: CD45RO+ cells pooled with CCR7-negative TemRA cells. The receptors were sampled from a man aged 30 to 45 in good health.

V usage is TRBV5-1 and J usage is TRBJ1-2; 7 bases map to TRBD1. This CDR3 contains 15 residues. The V gene end was trimmed by 4 bases and the J gene end by 0 bases; junction bases not matched to a gene: 6. Germline CDR1 and CDR2: SGHRS and YFSETQ. CDR3 in amino acids: CASSIGTVSNYGYTF. The CDR3 region has the DNA TGCGCCAGCAGCATTGGGACAGTTTCTAACTATGGCTACACCTTC.

This clone came up a few times. The J gene is TRBJ1-2, the V gene TRBV28, with D perhaps matching TRBD1 (6 bases). Deletions cut 5 bases from V and 4 bases from J, with 17 bases between. The CDR3 has 15 amino acids. In germline, CDR1 is MDHEN, CDR2 SYDVKM. The DNA for the CDR3 is TGTGCCAGCAGTGCTCCCGGACAGTACTCCTATGGCTACACCTTC. This translates into CASSAPGQYSYGYTF.

This clone occurred a few times. The chain employs TRBV7-2 and TRBJ2-7, with D unresolved. Per germline, CDR1 SGHTA and CDR2 FQGNSA. V shed 6 bases and J shed 3 bases, with 21 bases lying between them. This CDR3 spans 16 amino acids. DNA of the CDR3: TGTGCCAGCAGTCTCGGCCCAATCACGCCCGTCTACGAGCAGTACTTC. Translating it yields CASSLGPITPVYEQYF.

The J gene is TRBJ1-1, the V gene TRBV28; 8 bases map to TRBD1. V trimming: 11 bases; J trimming: 6 bases; junction bases outside the gene matches: 8. Germline V gene sequence: CDR1 MDHEN, CDR2 SYDVKM. There are 12 residues in the CDR3. CDR3 sequence (DNA): TGTGCCGAGAACCAGGGGGCATCTGAAGCTTTCTTT. Translating gives CAENQGASEAFF. Supplemented by reference TRBV28 and TRBJ1-1, the full variable domain reads DVKVTQSSRYLVKRTGEKVFLECVQDMDHENMFWYRQDPGLGLRLIYFSYDVKMKEKGDIPEGYSVSREKKERFSLILESASTNQTSMYLCAENQGASEAFFGQGTRLTVV.

V gene TRBV29-1 combines with J gene TRBJ1-1, with 10 bases that match TRBD1. CDR3 length equals 13 residues. Losses at the gene ends were 7 bases for V and 5 bases for J; bases not matched to a gene: 7. CDR1 and CDR2 from the germline V gene are SQVTM and ANQGSEA. CDR3 coding DNA: TGCAGCGCCCCGGGACAGGGGTGGACTGAAGCTTTCTTT. It specifies CSAPGQGWTEAFF.

DNA of the CDR3: TGTGCCAGCAGCTTAGTGGGGTCTCGCGGGGTCCCTGGCGAGCAGTACTTC. Translating it yields CASSLVGSRGVPGEQYF. The chain employs TRBV7-6 and TRBJ2-7, with a possible D match to TRBD2 (6 bases). This CDR3 comprises 17 residues. V was trimmed by 1 base and J by 6 bases, leaving 22 bases between them. Germline V lookup: CDR1 SGHVS, CDR2 FNYEAQ. Combining the CDR3 with reference TRBV7-6 and TRBJ2-7 gives the whole variable domain GAGVSQSPRYKVTKRGQDVALRCDPISGHVSLYWYRQALGQGPEFLTYFNYEAQQDKSGLPNDRFSAERPEGSISTLTIQRTEQRDSAMYRCASSLVGSRGVPGEQYFGPGTRLTVT.

This clone came up once. This chain joins TRBV2 and TRBJ2-7; possible D gene TRBD1, 5 bases. Germline CDR1 SNHLY, CDR2 FYNNEI. V was cut by 6 bases and J by 3 bases, with 9 bases left in between. CDR3 length: 12 residues. The CDR3 is CASRRTLYEQYF. CDR3 DNA: TGTGCCAGCAGGAGGACACTCTACGAGCAGTACTTC.

The V and J genes are TRBV14 and TRBJ2-7; D possibly uses TRBD1 or TRBD2 (5 bases each). Germline CDR1 reads SGHDN; CDR2 reads FVKESK. The V gene lost 3 bases and the J gene lost 5 bases, with 11 bases spanning the gap. The CDR3 loop spans 13 amino acids. This CDR3 is CASSHAGSNEQYF. The CDR3 DNA reads TGTGCCAGCAGCCATGCAGGGAGTAACGAGCAGTACTTC.

The count of this clone is one. This rearrangement joins TRBV9 to TRBJ2-5; the match to TRBD2 covers 8 bases. The end of the DNA aligns better with TRBJ2-7, so the J call may be wrong. The CDR3 is 14 residues long. Looked up from germline, CDR1 is SGDLS and CDR2 is YYNGEE. The CDR3 region is CASSPTSGAYEQYF. CDR3 coding DNA: TGTGCCAGCAGCCCTACTAGCGGAGCCTACGAGCAGTACTTC.

This chain links TRBV7-8 with TRBJ2-2; the D is unclear. The length of the CDR3 is 14 residues. CDR1 is SGHVS, CDR2 FQNEAQ, per germline. V was shortened by 1 base and J by 2 bases, with 5 bases between the two germline ends. The CDR3 bases are TGTGCCAGCAGCTTAGGCCTAAACACCGGGGAGCTGTTTTTT. Translated: CASSLGLNTGELFF.

The CDR3 DNA follows: TGCGCCAGCAGCCTGGGGCTCTCTGCCTACGAGCAGTACTTC. This translates into CASSLGLSAYEQYF. V usage is TRBV5-1 and J usage is TRBJ2-7, with D possibly being TRBD1 (5 bases). V dropped 4 bases and J dropped 2 bases, with 13 bases sitting between them. Per the germline V gene, CDR1 is SGHRS and CDR2 is YFSETQ. The CDR3 is 14 residues long.

The chain is built from TRBV5-4 and TRBJ2-5; 9 bases agree with TRBD1. Germline lookup yields CDR1 SGHNT and CDR2 YYREEE (reference sequence). Unmatched junction bases numbered 1, after V lost 2 bases and J lost 5 bases. The CDR3 runs to 13 residues. The CDR3 coding sequence is TGTGCCAGCAGCTTCACAGGGGGCGAGACCCAGTACTTC. It is translated as CASSFTGGETQYF.

The CDR3 loop is CASNVRRAVYNEQFF. The CDR3 nucleotides are TGTGCCAGCAATGTTAGGAGGGCGGTCTACAATGAGCAGTTCTTC. The V call is TRBV6-1, the J call TRBJ2-1; D is possibly TRBD2 (6 bases). The germline gives CDR1 MNHNS, CDR2 SASEGT. Trimming left V 7 bases short and J 3 bases short, with 16 bases between. This CDR3 comprises 15 residues.

The chain couples TRBV11-2 to TRBJ2-3; 11 nucleotides line up with TRBD2. Germline lookup yields CDR1 SGHAT and CDR2 FQNNGV. This CDR3 is built from 15 residues. The ends lost 2 bases at V and 3 bases at J; junction bases unmatched: 1. The CDR3, as DNA: TGTGCCAGCAGCTTACTAGCGGGAGGTACAGATACGCAGTATTTT. Encoded protein: CASSLLAGGTDTQYF.

In the case of this clone: A read error may produce the germline difference seen at one junction end. The chain recombines TRBV29-1 with TRBJ2-4; 8 bases are a match to TRBD2. Germline CDR1 is SQVTM and CDR2 is ANQGSEA. The CDR3 contains 11 residues. As DNA, the CDR3 is TGCAGCGCCGTTGGACTAGCCGGTCCTAACTTC. Translated, it gives CSAVGLAGPNF.

V gene TRBV4-1 combines with J gene TRBJ2-5; the D gene is possibly TRBD1 (7 bases). CDR1 is MGHRA, CDR2 YSYEKL, per germline. The CDR3 is 15 amino acids. Trimming removed 3 bases from V and 5 bases from J, with 16 bases in between. CDR3 coding DNA: TGCGCCAGCAGCCAGGGGTCGACAGGGAGGGAGACCCAGTACTTC. It translates to CASSQGSTGRETQYF.

The chain employs TRBV11-1 and TRBJ2-2; D is unresolved. Germline CDR1 and CDR2: SGHAT and FQDESV (reference sequence). Between the trimmed V and J ends, which lost 5 bases and 0 bases, there was a span of 10 bases. CDR3 size: 15 residues. The CDR3 region has the DNA TGTGCCAGCAGCGGGTGGATCACGAACACCGGGGAGCTGTTTTTT. Translation gives CASSGWITNTGELFF.

The V gene is TRBV27, the J gene TRBJ1-2, with TRBD1 identical over 8 bases. This CDR3 is 15 amino acids long. The germline gives CDR1 MNHEY, CDR2 SMNVEV (reference sequence). V lost 5 bases and J lost 7; bases outside the gene matches: 12. In nucleotides, the CDR3 is TGTGCCAGCAGTCCCCGGACAGGGTCTATCGGTGGCTACACCTTC. Its translation is CASSPRTGSIGGYTF.

The J gene is TRBJ2-1, the V gene TRBV30; 8 nucleotides align to TRBD2. The CDR3 has 13 residues. Trimming at V came to 3 bases and at J to 2 bases, leaving 0 bases not matched to a gene. Per the germline V gene, CDR1 is GTSNPN and CDR2 is SVGIG (reference sequence). The CDR3, as DNA: TGTGCCTGGAGCGGGAGGGCCTACAATGAGCAGTTCTTC. Protein sequence: CAWSGRAYNEQFF.

V gene TRBV6-1 combines with J gene TRBJ2-7; D is perhaps TRBD1 (8 bases). The V end lost 1 base, the J end lost 13 bases, and 23 bases lay between the germline ends. The CDR3 covers 15 residues. From germline, CDR1 is MNHNS and CDR2 SASEGT. Here the CDR3 reads CASSEVRGVQGARYF. CDR3 bases: TGTGCCAGCAGTGAAGTTCGGGGGGTCCAGGGGGCGCGTTACTTC.

CDR3 residues: CASSYSSGGYTF. Written as DNA, the CDR3 is TGTGCCAGCAGTTACTCGTCGGGAGGCTACACCTTC. V usage is TRBV6-6 and J usage is TRBJ1-2; D gene unclear. V lost 0 bases and J lost 8, with 7 bases in between. From germline, CDR1 is MNHNY and CDR2 SVGAGI (reference sequence). The length of the CDR3 is 12 residues.